The source of this TCR beta chain is a study of post-analysis software for immune sequencing data. Study information: Secondary progressive, relapsing-remitting and progressive-relapsing multiple sclerosis were among the included disease courses. Study-wide results and caveats: Those with multiple sclerosis, the patient group, showed significantly lower normalized Chao1 diversity than controls. Batch-matched samples strongly co-clustered by F measure.

As concerns this clonotype: Its antigen remains unidentified.

Libraries were made from TCR beta cDNA, and they carried unique molecular identifiers. Yield was roughly 0.5 million cDNA molecules from roughly 0.93 to 9.6 million T cells. TCRdb used MiXCR to reprocess the PCR reads, holding one entry per CDR3 protein. The sample has fewer than 550,000 distinct CDR3 sequences; around a third are singletons. This TCR was recovered from a girl between 2 and 17 years old with multiple sclerosis. The sample consisted of blood.

CDR3 amino acids: CASSSDEQYF. The DNA for the CDR3 is TGTGCCAGCAGCTCGGACGAGCAGTACTTC. This chain uses TRBV7-9 with TRBJ2-7; D remains ambiguous. The germline gives CDR1 SEHNR, CDR2 FQNEAQ (reference sequence). The CDR3 runs 10 residues. Trimming left V 4 bases short and J 5 bases short, with 3 bases between.